One T cell receptor (beta chain) is described in this entry. Its antigen is as yet unknown. The data belong to a study of cytomegalovirus exposure and HLA in healthy donors. Overall study context: Unique TCRs numbering 75 million to 95 million, obtained from HLA-typed donors, made up an early data release.

Primers for the PCR totalled 60 Vbeta and 13 Jbeta. Only in-frame clones appear in the TCRdb table, and some are missing; sequencing was by immunoSEQ multiplex PCR. The sample records about 200,000 clones, approximately 86% being singletons. Overall study findings and caveats: Earlier analysis yielded a pattern in which most TCR beta V segments were productive about 90% or about 30% of the time. Researchers reported in a later analysis that common viral pathogens appeared linked to several top clusters. Some segments of the V type, notably TRBV6-2 and TRBV6-3, were excluded as indistinguishable.

Germline CDR1 is SNHLY and CDR2 is FYNNEI. The V end was cut by 7 bases, the J end by 6 bases, with 13 bases between. The CDR3 length is 13 residues. This TCR was recovered from a woman in her twenties or thirties in good health and CMV-seronegative. The chain employs TRBV2 and TRBJ2-1, with D possibly matching TRBD2 (6 bases). What was sequenced was PBMCs. The CDR3 loop reads CASTSSDPNEQFF. In DNA form, the CDR3 reads TGTGCCAGCACTTCTAGCGATCCCAATGAGCAGTTCTTC. Drawing the rest from reference TRBV2 and TRBJ2-1, the complete variable domain is EPEVTQTPSHQVTQMGQEVILRCVPISNHLYFYWYRQILGQKVEFLVSFYNNEISEKSEIFDDQFSVERPDGSNFTLKIRSTKLEDSAMYFCASTSSDPNEQFFGPGTRLTVL.